Below, 21 T cell receptor beta chains from the same sample are listed, as sequenced in a study of blood T cell repertoires in COVID-19. Profiled with immunoSEQ multiplex PCR; TCRdb holds only in-frame clones, not every one. The table has around 82,000 clones, 80% to 90% seen once. Sample: peripheral blood. The receptor source for this set is a man older than 75 with COVID-19, enrolled during active disease.

This chain links TRBV4-2 with TRBJ2-3; 14 positions agree with TRBD2. V lost 0 bases, J lost 3 bases, and 5 bases stayed unmatched. CDR1 and CDR2 (germline): LGHNA, YNFKEQ. The CDR3 covers 18 residues. The CDR3 region is CASSQDRGLAGETDTQYF. Here the CDR3 DNA reads TGTGCCAGCAGCCAAGATAGGGGACTAGCGGGGGAGACAGATACGCAGTATTTT.

Remarks on this clone: The sample holds other DNA sequences that translate to the same CDR3. The V call is TRBV5-1, the J call TRBJ1-2; 8 bases match TRBD1. After removal of 2 bases from V and 8 bases from J, the junction contained 5 bases not matched to a gene. The CDR3 has 13 residues. CDR1 and CDR2 from the germline V gene are SGHRS and YFSETQ. In DNA, the CDR3 is TGCGCCAGCAGCTTAGGACAGGGCGGGGGCTACACCTTC. Its protein is CASSLGQGGGYTF.

The rearrangement joins TRBV4-3 to TRBJ1-2; 11 bases are shared with TRBD1. Germline CDR1 is LGHNA and CDR2 is YSLEER. The J segment lost 7 bases and the V segment lost 4 bases, leaving 5 bases of the junction unmatched. The CDR3 has 14 residues. CDR3 sequence (DNA): TGCGCCAGCAGCCCTGGACAGGGGGCAGGTGGCTACACCTTC. It codes for CASSPGQGAGGYTF.

The gene calls are TRBV5-1 and TRBJ2-7; 8 bases match TRBD1. This CDR3 region has 13 residues. After removal of 2 bases from V and 6 bases from J, the junction contained 4 bases not matched to a gene. Germline V gene data show CDR1 as SGHRS and CDR2 as YFSETQ. The CDR3 sequence is CASSFRTGFEQYF. Written as DNA, the CDR3 is TGCGCCAGCAGCTTCCGGACAGGGTTCGAGCAGTACTTC. Full variable domain (remainder filled in from reference TRBV5-1 and TRBJ2-7): KAGVTQTPRYLIKTRGQQVTLSCSPISGHRSVSWYQQTPGQGLQFLFEYFSETQRNKGNFPGRFSGRQFSNSRSEMNVSTLELGDSALYLCASSFRTGFEQYFGPGTRLTVT.

This clone has only one observation. V and J are TRBV5-1 and TRBJ2-3; weak D call: TRBD1 (5 bases). Between the trimmed V and J ends, which lost 0 bases and 3 bases, there was a span of 14 bases. Per germline, CDR1 SGHRS and CDR2 YFSETQ. The CDR3 runs to 16 residues. CDR3 in amino acids: CASSLDRAGRTDTQYF. The DNA for the CDR3 is TGCGCCAGCAGCTTGGATCGGGCAGGGCGGACAGATACGCAGTATTTT.

The J gene is TRBJ2-7, the V gene TRBV19, with TRBD2 identical over 8 bases. The CDR3 is 15 amino acids. The J segment lost 4 bases and the V segment lost 5 bases, leaving 10 bases of the junction unmatched. In germline, CDR1 is LNHDA, CDR2 SQIVND (reference sequence). The CDR3 nucleotides are TGTGCCAGTAGTTTAACTAGCGGTGGGATTTACGAGCAGTACTTC. Its translation: CASSLTSGGIYEQYF.

The CDR3 coding sequence is TGTGCCAGCTCACCGCTACAGGGGGCCACTGAAGCTTTCTTT. The encoded protein is CASSPLQGATEAFF. V usage is TRBV18 and J usage is TRBJ1-1; 9 bases fit TRBD1. Germline lookup yields CDR1 KGHSH and CDR2 LQKENI. The CDR3 length is 14 residues. J lost 4 bases, V lost 3 bases, and 3 bases had no gene match.

The chain recombines TRBV5-1 with TRBJ1-1; 9 bases map to TRBD1. CDR1 is SGHRS and CDR2 is YFSETQ in the germline V gene. This CDR3 spans 15 amino acids. With 5 bases clipped from V and 3 bases from J, the junction kept 8 bases outside the gene matches. The CDR3: CASRKGDRAYTEAFF. CDR3 in DNA: TGCGCCAGCAGGAAGGGGGACAGGGCGTACACTGAAGCTTTCTTT.

The chain is built from TRBV7-3 and TRBJ1-6; perhaps TRBD1 as D (5 bases). CDR3 length: 14 amino acids. Germline CDR1 is SGHTA and CDR2 is FQGTGA. Between the trimmed V and J ends, which lost 4 bases and 4 bases, there was a span of 8 bases. The CDR3 DNA reads as TGTGCCAGCAGCTCGACAGCGTATAATTCACCCCTCCACTTT. This gives the protein CASSSTAYNSPLHF.

The chain uses TRBV5-1 and TRBJ1-5, with D unclear. The CDR3 totals 14 residues. Germline V CDR1 and CDR2: SGHRS, YFSETQ. Trimming took 4 bases from V and 4 from J, leaving 12 bases between them. The CDR3: CASSRGGLNQPQHF. CDR3 DNA sequence: TGCGCCAGCAGCCGTGGAGGACTTAATCAGCCCCAGCATTTT.

The rearrangement joins TRBV11-3 to TRBJ1-6; D is undetermined. The CDR3 is 13 residues long. Germline V CDR1 and CDR2: SGHNT, YENEEA. The V end lost 1 base, the J end lost 16 bases, and 14 bases lay between the germline ends. This CDR3 reads CASSLVMGSSLHF. CDR3 DNA sequence: TGTGCCAGCAGCTTAGTCATGGGGAGTTCGCTCCACTTT.

This chain connects TRBV2 to TRBJ1-1; 8 bases map to TRBD1. Germline-derived CDR1 and CDR2 are SNHLY and FYNNEI. This CDR3 has 14 amino acids. V shed 5 bases and J 8 bases; nucleotides not matched to a gene: 10. DNA of the CDR3: TGTGCCAGCAGTAAACGTCCGGACAGGGAAGAAGCTTTCTTT. Encoded protein: CASSKRPDREEAFF.

This clone was found once. The rearrangement links TRBV19 to TRBJ1-2; D is undetermined. The CDR3 is made up of 13 amino acids. Germline assignment: CDR1 LNHDA and CDR2 SQIVND (reference sequence). Trimming cost V 7 bases and J 4 bases, with 13 bases left between them. The CDR3 reads CASTSRVGYGYTF. The CDR3 DNA reads TGTGCCAGTACGTCGAGGGTCGGCTATGGCTACACCTTC.

The gene calls are TRBV4-1 and TRBJ1-3; D may be TRBD1 (5 bases). The CDR3 totals 15 residues. Trimming took 4 bases from V and 3 from J, leaving 13 bases between them. The germline V gene encodes CDR1 MGHRA and CDR2 YSYEKL. In DNA, the CDR3 is TGCGCCAGCAGCCGACCGACAGCCCGTGGAAACACCATATATTTT. Its translation: CASSRPTARGNTIYF.

This clone turned up a few times. V and J are TRBV19 and TRBJ1-2; 8 bases fit TRBD1. Trimming at V came to 7 bases and at J to 4 bases, leaving 11 bases not matched to a gene. The CDR3 is 15 amino acids. CDR1 LNHDA and CDR2 SQIVND come from the germline V gene (reference sequence). CDR3 nucleotide sequence: TGTGCCAGTACCATGGACAGGGCATTCAGCTATGGCTACACCTTC. It is translated as CASTMDRAFSYGYTF.

This chain joins TRBV9 and TRBJ1-1; D call uncertain. The CDR3 has 12 amino acids. V lost 0 bases, J lost 11 bases, and 11 bases lay in between. Germline V gene lookup returns CDR1 SGDLS and CDR2 YYNGEE. Here the CDR3 reads CASSVATDTAFF. The DNA of the CDR3 is TGTGCCAGCAGCGTAGCCACAGACACGGCTTTCTTT.

This clone was counted a few times. The V call is TRBV6-2 or TRBV6-3, the J call TRBJ1-1; D may be TRBD1 (6 bases). Germline V lookup: CDR1 MNHEY, CDR2 SVGEGT. The CDR3 loop spans 15 amino acids. Trimming stripped 6 bases from V and 1 base from J, with 15 bases between. For the CDR3, the DNA is TGTGCCAGCAGCGTATACAGGGTCCCGAACACTGAAGCTTTCTTT. Translating it yields CASSVYRVPNTEAFF.

The chain joins TRBV27 to TRBJ1-4; TRBD1 aligns across 10 bases. The CDR3 contains 16 residues. Trimming took 3 bases from V and 7 from J; bases not matched to a gene: 8. Germline CDR1 MNHEY, CDR2 SMNVEV (reference sequence). The CDR3 spells CASSFRPGQGSEKLFF. The CDR3 DNA sequence: TGTGCCAGCAGTTTTCGTCCGGGACAGGGGTCTGAAAAACTGTTTTTT. Full variable domain (outside the CDR3, taken from reference TRBV27 and TRBJ1-4): EAQVTQNPRYLITVTGKKLTVTCSQNMNHEYMSWYRQDPGLGLRQIYYSMNVEVTDKGDVPEGYKVSRKEKRNFPLILESPSPNQTSLYFCASSFRPGQGSEKLFFGSGTQLSVL.

This rearrangement joins TRBV9 to TRBJ2-3; D might be TRBD1 (5 bases). The germline CDR1 and CDR2 sequences are SGDLS and YYNGEE. The CDR3 runs 15 residues. V was trimmed by 3 bases and J by 3 bases, leaving 14 bases between them. The CDR3 nucleotides read TGTGCCAGCAGCGCAACCGCGACAGCTACAGATACGCAGTATTTT. It specifies CASSATATATDTQYF. The complete variable domain, with remaining parts taken from reference TRBV9 and TRBJ2-3, reads DSGVTQTPKHLITATGQRVTLRCSPRSGDLSVYWYQQSLDQGLQFLIQYYNGEERAKGNILERFSAQQFPDLHSELNLSSLELGDSALYFCASSATATATDTQYFGPGTRLTVL.

Only a few counts were recorded for this clone. Distinct nucleotide sequences in the sample also encode this CDR3. J is TRBJ2-1 and V is TRBV7-2, with 7 bases fitting TRBD1. Germline CDR1 and CDR2: SGHTA and FQGNSA. V trimming: 7 bases; J trimming: 4 bases; junction bases outside the gene matches: 7. The CDR3 spans 14 residues. The CDR3: CASTEGAPYNEQFF. CDR3 in DNA: TGTGCCAGCACAGAGGGGGCCCCTTACAATGAGCAGTTCTTC.

The chain uses TRBV10-3 and TRBJ1-5; 9 bases match TRBD1. J was trimmed by 5 bases and V by 10 bases; bases with no gene match: 6. CDR3 length: 13 residues. CDR1 and CDR2 (germline): ENHRY, SYGVKD. The CDR3 protein is CATRRQGDQPQHF. DNA for the CDR3: TGTGCCACCCGGCGACAGGGGGATCAGCCCCAGCATTTT.